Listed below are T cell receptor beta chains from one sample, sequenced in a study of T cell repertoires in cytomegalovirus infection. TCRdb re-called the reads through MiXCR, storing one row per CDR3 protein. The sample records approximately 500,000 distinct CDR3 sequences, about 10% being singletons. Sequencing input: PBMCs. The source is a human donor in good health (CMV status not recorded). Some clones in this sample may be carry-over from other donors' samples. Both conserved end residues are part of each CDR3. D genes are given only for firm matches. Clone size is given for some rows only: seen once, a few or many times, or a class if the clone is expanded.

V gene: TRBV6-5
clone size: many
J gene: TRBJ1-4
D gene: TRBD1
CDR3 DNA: TGTGCCAGCAGTTACAACGACAGGGTGGGCGAAAAACTGTTTTTT
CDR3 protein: CASSYNDRVGEKLFF

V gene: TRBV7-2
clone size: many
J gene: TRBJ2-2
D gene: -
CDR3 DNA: TGTGCCAGCAGCTTAACCGTCGGAGGGGGGGCCGGTAGGGGGGAGCTGTTTTTT
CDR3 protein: CASSLTVGGGAGRGELFF

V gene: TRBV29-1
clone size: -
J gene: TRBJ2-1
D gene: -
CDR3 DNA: TGCAGCGTTCTTAGGGAAAGGAAAGCCAATGAGCAGTTCTTC
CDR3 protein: CSVLRERKANEQFF

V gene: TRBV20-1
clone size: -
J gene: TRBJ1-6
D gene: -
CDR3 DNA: TGCAGTGCTAGAGTAGGGGGGGGTGATTCACCCCTCCACTTT
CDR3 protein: CSARVGGGDSPLHF

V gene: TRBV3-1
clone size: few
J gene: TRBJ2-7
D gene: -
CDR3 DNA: TGTGCCAGCAGCCAACCATACAACGAGCAGTACTTC
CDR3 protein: CASSQPYNEQYF

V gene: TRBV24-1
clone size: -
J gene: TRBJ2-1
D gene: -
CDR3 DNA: TGTGCCACCAGTGACTCCCTAGCGCGAGAGCAGTTCTTC
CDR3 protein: CATSDSLAREQFF

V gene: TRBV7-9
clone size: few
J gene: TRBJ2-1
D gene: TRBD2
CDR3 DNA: TGTGCCAGCAGCCCGAGGACTAGCGGGGGCCATTACAATGAGCAGTTCTTC
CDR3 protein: CASSPRTSGGHYNEQFF

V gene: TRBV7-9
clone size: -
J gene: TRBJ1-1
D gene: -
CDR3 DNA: TGTGCCAGCAGCTTATTCGCCGCGGTGGCTTTCTTT
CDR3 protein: CASSLFAAVAFF

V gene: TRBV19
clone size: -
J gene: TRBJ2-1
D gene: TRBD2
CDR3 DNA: TGTGCCAGTAGTATAGGAGGGAGGGGCAAGAGCAATGAGCAGTTCTTC
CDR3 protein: CASSIGGRGKSNEQFF

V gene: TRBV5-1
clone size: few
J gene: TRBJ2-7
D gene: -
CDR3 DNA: TGCGCCAGCAGCTTGGACCGACCGGCCTTGGCGAAATCCTACGAGCAGTACTTC
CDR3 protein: CASSLDRPALAKSYEQYF

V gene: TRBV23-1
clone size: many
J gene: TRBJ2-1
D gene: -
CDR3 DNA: TGCGCCAGCAGTCAACTGGCGAGCAACTCCTACAATGAGCAGTTCTTC
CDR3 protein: CASSQLASNSYNEQFF

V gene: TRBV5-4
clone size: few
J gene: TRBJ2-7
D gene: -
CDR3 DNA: TGTGCCGTCTGGAAGGGGGGAGAGCAGTACTTC
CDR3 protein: CAVWKGGEQYF

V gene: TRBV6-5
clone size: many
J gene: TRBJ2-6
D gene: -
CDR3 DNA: TGTGCCAGCAGTTACCGAGCAGCTTCCTTCTCTGGGGCCAACGTCCTGACTTTC
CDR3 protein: CASSYRAASFSGANVLTF